The text below deals with one T cell receptor (beta chain). The antigen this receptor binds is unknown. No per-base quality is available; no much larger clone lies one base away. This record belongs to a study of T cell responses to AZD1222 COVID-19 vaccine (dated by TCRdb to the early 2020s). For context, the study as a whole: AZD1222 recipients given second doses at about 4 weeks or at about 12 weeks were pooled, since spike-specific TCR depth and breadth were not found to differ between the two schedules. Enrollment into the trials was organized by age into subgroups of 18-55, 56-69 and 70-plus years, and those subgroups contained 148, 28 and 57 TCR-sequenced participants, respectively. A total of 233 trial participants underwent TCR sequencing, of whom 207 had received two doses of AZD1222 and 26 had received two doses of the MenACWY control vaccine.

The CDR3 regions of human TCRbeta chains were analyzed by immunosequencing. The paper's processing steps were these. Repertoire TCRs were checked for matches against a reference library of SARS-CoV-2-specific TCRs that had been generated using the MIRA antigen-specificity platform. Breadth was defined as the fraction of unique TCRs that were SARS-CoV-2-associated, and depth was defined as the fraction of total T cells that were SARS-CoV-2-associated. Using the MIRA data, each spike-specific TCR was mapped to the spike region that the TCR reacts to and placed in a CD4 or CD8 class. Log10-transformed breadth and depth values were compared by one-way ANOVA with Sidak's multiple comparisons tests. As stored in TCRdb, this immuneACCESS dataset retains in-frame rearrangements with V and J assigned. A fraction of the clones does not appear; measured against another copy, unresolved V genes explain less than half of the discrepancy, and the remainder lacks a known reason. Clone size and the V and J calls come from that table; the DNA yielded D and trimming. In all, the sample holds tens of thousands of clones, and 90% of those were seen once. The top ten clonotypes cover more than 7.5% of the sample.

The CDR3 runs 16 residues from the cysteine to the phenylalanine. Only CDR3 DNA remains: 48 bases, in frame from the first base. The germline V gene sets CDR1 to MGHRA and CDR2 to YSYEKL. The germline ends are 15 bases apart after V is trimmed by 1 base and J by 3 bases. On the study overall, not on this receptor specifically: Conclusions about previously exposed vaccinees were limited because only a handful of AZD1222 recipients were SARS-CoV-2 seropositive at baseline. In the small 56-69-year group, the increase in depth fell short of significance, most likely because of low power. Reportedly, almost half of the unique spike-specific TCRs recognized epitopes lying outside the regions that are mutated in the B.1.351 and B.1.1.7 variants. After two AZD1222 doses, spike-specific TCR breadth and depth were significantly higher than at day 0 and than in MenACWY recipients. Participants were mostly white British and included more females than males, and it was suggested by the authors that clonal diversity may have been underestimated. The vaccine-associated CD4 TCRs covered the entire spike protein, and the dominant responses fell in regions 160-218 and 743-854. Because no day 14 peak-response samples were available, repertoires were characterized only after the peak T cell response.

The time point label here, explained by the study, means: baseline before first vaccination. Samples from vaccinated people were obtained from the UK trials COV001 and COV002, which included a single-blind randomized controlled phase 2/3 trial of AZD1222 (ChAdOx1 nCoV-19) in healthy adults. Trial participant PBMC samples were collected at day 0 and day 28 after the second dose for TCRbeta chain sequencing. The specimen was peripheral blood, collected on day 0 of AZD1222 vaccination. Recombination joined TRBV4-1 with TRBJ1-2; the D gene remains uncertain. This TCR derives from an adult in good health. The nucleotides read TGCGCCAGCAGCCAAGTGGTAAAAGGACCGGACTATGGCTACACCTTC. Translated, it reads CASSQVVKGPDYGYTF.